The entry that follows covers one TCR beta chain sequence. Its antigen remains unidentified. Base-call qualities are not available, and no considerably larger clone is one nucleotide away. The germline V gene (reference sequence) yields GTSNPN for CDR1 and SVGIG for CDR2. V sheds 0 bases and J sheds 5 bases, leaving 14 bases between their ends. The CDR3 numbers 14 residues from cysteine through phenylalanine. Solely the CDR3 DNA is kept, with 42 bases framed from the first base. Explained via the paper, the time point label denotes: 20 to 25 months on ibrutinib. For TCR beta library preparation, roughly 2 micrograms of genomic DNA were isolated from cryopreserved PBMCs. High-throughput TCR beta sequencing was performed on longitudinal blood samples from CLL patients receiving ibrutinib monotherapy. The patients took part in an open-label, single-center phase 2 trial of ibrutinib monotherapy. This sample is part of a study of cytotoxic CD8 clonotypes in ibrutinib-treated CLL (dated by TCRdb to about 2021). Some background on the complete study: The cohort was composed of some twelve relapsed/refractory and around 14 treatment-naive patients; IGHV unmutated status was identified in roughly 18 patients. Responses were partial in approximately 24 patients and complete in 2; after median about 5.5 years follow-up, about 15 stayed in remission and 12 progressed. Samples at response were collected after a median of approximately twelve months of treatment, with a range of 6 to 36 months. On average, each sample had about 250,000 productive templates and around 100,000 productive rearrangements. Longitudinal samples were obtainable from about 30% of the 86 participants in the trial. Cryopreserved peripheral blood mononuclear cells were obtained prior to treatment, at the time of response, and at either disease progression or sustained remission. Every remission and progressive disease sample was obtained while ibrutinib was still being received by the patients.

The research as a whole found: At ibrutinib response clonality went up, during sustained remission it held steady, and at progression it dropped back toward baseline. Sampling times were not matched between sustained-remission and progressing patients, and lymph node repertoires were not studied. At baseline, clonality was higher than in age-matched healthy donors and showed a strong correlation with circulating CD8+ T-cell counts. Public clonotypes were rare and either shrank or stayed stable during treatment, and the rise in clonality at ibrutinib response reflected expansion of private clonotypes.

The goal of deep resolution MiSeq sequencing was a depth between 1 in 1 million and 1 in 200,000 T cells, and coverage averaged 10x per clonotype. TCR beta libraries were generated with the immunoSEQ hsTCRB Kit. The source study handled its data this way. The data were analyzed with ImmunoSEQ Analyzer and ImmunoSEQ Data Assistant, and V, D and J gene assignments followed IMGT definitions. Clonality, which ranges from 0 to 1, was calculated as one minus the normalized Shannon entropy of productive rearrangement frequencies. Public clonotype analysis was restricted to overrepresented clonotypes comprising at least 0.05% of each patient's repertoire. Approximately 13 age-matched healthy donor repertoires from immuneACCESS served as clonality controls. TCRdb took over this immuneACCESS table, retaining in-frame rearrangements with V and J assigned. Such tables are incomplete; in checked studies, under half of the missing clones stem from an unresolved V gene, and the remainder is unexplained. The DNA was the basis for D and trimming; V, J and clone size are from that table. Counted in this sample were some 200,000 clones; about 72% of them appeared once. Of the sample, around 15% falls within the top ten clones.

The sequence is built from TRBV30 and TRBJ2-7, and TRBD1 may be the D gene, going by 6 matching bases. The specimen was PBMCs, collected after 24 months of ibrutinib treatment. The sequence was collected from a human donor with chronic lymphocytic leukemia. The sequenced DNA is TGTGCCTGGAGTGTACGGCAGGGGTTCCACGAGCAGTACTTC. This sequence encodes CAWSVRQGFHEQYF. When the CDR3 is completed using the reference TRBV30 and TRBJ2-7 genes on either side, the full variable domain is SQTIHQWPATLVQPVGSPLSLECTVEGTSNPNLYWYRQAAGRGLQLLFYSVGIGQISSEVPQNLSASRPQDRQFILSSKKLLLSDSGFYLCAWSVRQGFHEQYFGPGTRLTVT.